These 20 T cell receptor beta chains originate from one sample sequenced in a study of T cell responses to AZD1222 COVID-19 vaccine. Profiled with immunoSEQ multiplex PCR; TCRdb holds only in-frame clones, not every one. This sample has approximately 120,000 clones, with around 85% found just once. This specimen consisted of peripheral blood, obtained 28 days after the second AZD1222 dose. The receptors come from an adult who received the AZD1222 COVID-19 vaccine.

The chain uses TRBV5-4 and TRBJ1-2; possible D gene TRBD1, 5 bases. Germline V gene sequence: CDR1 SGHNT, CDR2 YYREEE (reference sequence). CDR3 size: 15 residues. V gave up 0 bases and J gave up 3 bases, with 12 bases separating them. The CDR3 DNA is TGTGCCAGCAGCTTGGTGCAGGGTCAAGACTATGGCTACACCTTC. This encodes CASSLVQGQDYGYTF.

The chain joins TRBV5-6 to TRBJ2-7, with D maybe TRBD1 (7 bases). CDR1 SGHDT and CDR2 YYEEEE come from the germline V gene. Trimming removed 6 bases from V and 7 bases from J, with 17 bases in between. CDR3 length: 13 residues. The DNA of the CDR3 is TGTGCCAGCAATCGGGACAGCGCGGGAGAGCAGTACTTC. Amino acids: CASNRDSAGEQYF.

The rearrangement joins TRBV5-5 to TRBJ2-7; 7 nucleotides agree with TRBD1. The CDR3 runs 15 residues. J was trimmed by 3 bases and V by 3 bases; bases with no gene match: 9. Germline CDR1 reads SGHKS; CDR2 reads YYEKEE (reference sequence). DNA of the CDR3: TGTGCCAGCAGCTCACTGGGGGACAGCTACTACGAGCAGTACTTC. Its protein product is CASSSLGDSYYEQYF.

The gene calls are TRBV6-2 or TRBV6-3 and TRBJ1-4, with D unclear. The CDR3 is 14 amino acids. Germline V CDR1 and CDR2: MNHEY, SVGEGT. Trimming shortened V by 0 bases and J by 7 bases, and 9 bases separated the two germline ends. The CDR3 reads CASSYSGLGEKLFF. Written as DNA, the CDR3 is TGTGCCAGCAGTTACTCCGGCTTGGGTGAAAAACTGTTTTTT.

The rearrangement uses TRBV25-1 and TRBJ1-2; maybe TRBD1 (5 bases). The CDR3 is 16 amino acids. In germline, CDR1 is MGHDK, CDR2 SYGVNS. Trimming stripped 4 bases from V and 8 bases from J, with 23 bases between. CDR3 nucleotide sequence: TGTGCCAGCAGTGGGGGGTGGGGAGTAGTTGTGAGCGGCTACACCTTC. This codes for CASSGGWGVVVSGYTF.

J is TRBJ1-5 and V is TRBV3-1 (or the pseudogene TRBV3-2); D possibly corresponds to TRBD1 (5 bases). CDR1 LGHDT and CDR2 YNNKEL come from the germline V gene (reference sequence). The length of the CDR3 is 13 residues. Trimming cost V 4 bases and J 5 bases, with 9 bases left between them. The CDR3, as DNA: TGTGCCAGCAGCCTCTCGGGGGATCAGCCCCAGCATTTT. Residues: CASSLSGDQPQHF.

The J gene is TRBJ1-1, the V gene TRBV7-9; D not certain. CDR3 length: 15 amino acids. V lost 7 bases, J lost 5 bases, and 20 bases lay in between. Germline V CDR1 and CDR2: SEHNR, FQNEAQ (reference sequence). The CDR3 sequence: CASTPTVAGKTEAFF. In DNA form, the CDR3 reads TGTGCCAGCACCCCCACCGTGGCGGGTAAAACTGAAGCTTTCTTT.

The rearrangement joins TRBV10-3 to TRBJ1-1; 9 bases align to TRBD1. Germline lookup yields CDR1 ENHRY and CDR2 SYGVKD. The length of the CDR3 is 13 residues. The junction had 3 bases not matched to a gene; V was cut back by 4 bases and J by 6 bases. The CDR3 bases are TGTGCCATCAGTGGGACAGGGGAGGCTGAAGCTTTCTTT. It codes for CAISGTGEAEAFF.

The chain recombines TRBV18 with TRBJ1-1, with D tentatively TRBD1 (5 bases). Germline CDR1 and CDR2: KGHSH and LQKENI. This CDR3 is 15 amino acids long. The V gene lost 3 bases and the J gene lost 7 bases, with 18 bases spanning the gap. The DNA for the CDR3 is TGTGCCAGCTCACCGCAGGGAGGGGTGGTCGGTGAAGCTTTCTTT. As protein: CASSPQGGVVGEAFF.

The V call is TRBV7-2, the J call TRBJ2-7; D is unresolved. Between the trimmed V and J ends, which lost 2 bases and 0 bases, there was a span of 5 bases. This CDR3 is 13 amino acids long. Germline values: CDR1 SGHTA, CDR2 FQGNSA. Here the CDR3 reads CASSLLPSYEQYF. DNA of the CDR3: TGTGCCAGCAGCTTACTTCCCTCCTACGAGCAGTACTTC.

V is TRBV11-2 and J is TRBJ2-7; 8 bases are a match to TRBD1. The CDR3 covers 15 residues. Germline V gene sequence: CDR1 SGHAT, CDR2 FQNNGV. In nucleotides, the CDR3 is TGTGCCAGCAGCTTAGATCTGTATGGCCAGGGGGCTGTGAGGGTC. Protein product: CASSLDLYGQGAVRV.

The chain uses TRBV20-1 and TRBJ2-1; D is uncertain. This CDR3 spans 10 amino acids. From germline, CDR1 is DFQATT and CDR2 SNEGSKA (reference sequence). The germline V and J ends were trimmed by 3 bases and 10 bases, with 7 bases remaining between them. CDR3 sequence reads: CSASEGEQFF. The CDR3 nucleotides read TGCAGTGCTAGTGAAGGCGAGCAGTTCTTC.

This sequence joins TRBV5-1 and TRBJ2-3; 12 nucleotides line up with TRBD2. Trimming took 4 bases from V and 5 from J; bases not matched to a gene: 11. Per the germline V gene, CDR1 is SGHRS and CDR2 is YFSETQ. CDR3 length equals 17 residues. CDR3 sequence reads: CASSLGLAGGVGDTQYF. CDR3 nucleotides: TGCGCCAGCAGCCTGGGACTAGCGGGCGGGGTTGGAGATACGCAGTATTTT. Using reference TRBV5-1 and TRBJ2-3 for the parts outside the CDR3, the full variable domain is KAGVTQTPRYLIKTRGQQVTLSCSPISGHRSVSWYQQTPGQGLQFLFEYFSETQRNKGNFPGRFSGRQFSNSRSEMNVSTLELGDSALYLCASSLGLAGGVGDTQYFGPGTRLTVL.

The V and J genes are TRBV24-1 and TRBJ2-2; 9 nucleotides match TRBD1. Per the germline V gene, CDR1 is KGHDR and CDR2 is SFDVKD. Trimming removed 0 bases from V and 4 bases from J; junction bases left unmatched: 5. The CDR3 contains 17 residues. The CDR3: CATSDLPGTGLTGELFF. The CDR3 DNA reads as TGTGCCACCAGTGATTTGCCCGGGACAGGGCTCACCGGGGAGCTGTTTTTT.

The CDR3 nucleotides are TGTGCCACCGCACGGGACCAAGAGACCCAGTACTTC. It yields the protein CATARDQETQYF. The J gene is TRBJ2-5, the V gene TRBV24-1; the D is unclear. Trimming took off 9 bases at V and 0 bases at J, with 7 bases between the two ends. This CDR3 is built from 12 residues. In germline, CDR1 is KGHDR, CDR2 SFDVKD.

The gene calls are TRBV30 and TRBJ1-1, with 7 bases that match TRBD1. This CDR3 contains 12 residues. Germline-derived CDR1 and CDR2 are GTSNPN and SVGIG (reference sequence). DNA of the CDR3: TGTGCGAGAGACAGGGACGGCACTGAAGCTTTCTTT. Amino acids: CARDRDGTEAFF.

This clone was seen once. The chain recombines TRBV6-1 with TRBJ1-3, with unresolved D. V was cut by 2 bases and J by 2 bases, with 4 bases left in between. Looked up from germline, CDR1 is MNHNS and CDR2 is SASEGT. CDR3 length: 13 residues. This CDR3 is CASSENPGNTIYF. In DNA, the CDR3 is TGTGCCAGCAGTGAAAACCCTGGAAACACCATATATTTT.

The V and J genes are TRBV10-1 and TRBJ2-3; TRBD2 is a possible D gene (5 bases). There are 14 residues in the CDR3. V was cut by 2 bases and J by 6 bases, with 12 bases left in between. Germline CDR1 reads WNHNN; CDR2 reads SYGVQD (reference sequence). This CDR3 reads CASSEALRRDTQYF. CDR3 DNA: TGCGCCAGCAGTGAGGCACTCCGGAGGGATACGCAGTATTTT.

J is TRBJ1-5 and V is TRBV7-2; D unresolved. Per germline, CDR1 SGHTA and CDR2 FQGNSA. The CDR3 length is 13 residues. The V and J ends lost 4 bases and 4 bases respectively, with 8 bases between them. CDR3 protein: CASSYQYNQPQHF. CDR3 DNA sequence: TGTGCCAGCAGCTATCAGTATAATCAGCCCCAGCATTTT.

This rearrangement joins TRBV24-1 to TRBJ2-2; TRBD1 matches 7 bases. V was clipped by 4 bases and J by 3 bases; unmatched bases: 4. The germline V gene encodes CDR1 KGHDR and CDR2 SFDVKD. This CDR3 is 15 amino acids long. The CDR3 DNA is TGTGCCACCAGTGAACACAGGGGTGACACCGGGGAGCTGTTTTTT. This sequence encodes CATSEHRGDTGELFF.